This is a list of T cell receptor beta chains from one sample in a study of blood T cell repertoires in COVID-19. Sequencing was performed with immunoSEQ multiplex PCR; in TCRdb, only in-frame clones are kept and a portion is missing. This sample has around 150,000 clones, with roughly 82% found just once. Sequenced sample: peripheral blood. Receptors originate from a woman between 40 and 55 years old with COVID-19, enrolled during active disease. Both conserved end residues are part of each CDR3. The D gene is left open where the match is weak. Not all rows give a size; the values are once, few, many and, for expanded clones, a class.

j_gene: TRBJ2-1; v_gene: TRBV5-1; abundance: .; d_gene: TRBD1; CDR3nt: TGCGCCAGCAGCCCGACGACAGGGGACGACAATGAGCAGTTCTTC; CDR3aa: CASSPTTGDDNEQFF
j_gene: TRBJ2-7; v_gene: TRBV27; abundance: .; d_gene: TRBD2; CDR3nt: TGTGCCAGCAGCGATTTAGCGGGGCCCTACGAGCAGTACTTC; CDR3aa: CASSDLAGPYEQYF
j_gene: TRBJ1-6; v_gene: TRBV7-9; abundance: .; d_gene: .; CDR3nt: TGTGCCAGCAGCTTAGCCGGGGAAGGGTCCTATAATTCACCCCTCCACTTT; CDR3aa: CASSLAGEGSYNSPLHF
j_gene: TRBJ1-1; v_gene: TRBV5-1; abundance: few; d_gene: .; CDR3nt: TGCGCCAGCAGCTTGTACGGCGGGAACACTGAAGCTTTCTTT; CDR3aa: CASSLYGGNTEAFF
j_gene: TRBJ2-2; v_gene: TRBV5-5; abundance: .; d_gene: .; CDR3nt: TGTGCCAGCAGCTTGGGCGGGGACGGCGTGAAAAGGCTGTTTTTT; CDR3aa: CASSLGGDGVKRLFF
j_gene: TRBJ2-6; v_gene: TRBV5-1; abundance: .; d_gene: TRBD2; CDR3nt: TGCGCCAGCAGCTCACCGGGACTAGCGGGAGGCGCCCCACTCTCTGGGGCCAACGTCCTGACTTTC; CDR3aa: CASSSPGLAGGAPLSGANVLTF
j_gene: TRBJ2-3; v_gene: TRBV27; abundance: .; d_gene: .; CDR3nt: TGTGCCAGCAGTTTATCGGGCGACACAGATACGCAGTATTTT; CDR3aa: CASSLSGDTDTQYF
j_gene: TRBJ1-1; v_gene: TRBV6-1; abundance: .; d_gene: .; CDR3nt: TGTGCCAGCAGTGAGGAGGGAACAGCTTTCTTT; CDR3aa: CASSEEGTAFF
j_gene: TRBJ2-3; v_gene: TRBV2; abundance: .; d_gene: .; CDR3nt: TGTGCCAGCAGTGATCCGGGGGTTGGCACAGATACGCAGTATTTT; CDR3aa: CASSDPGVGTDTQYF
j_gene: TRBJ1-5; v_gene: TRBV5-8; abundance: .; d_gene: TRBD1; CDR3nt: TGTGCCAGCAGATCGGGACAGGCTCGCCAGCCCCAGCATTTT; CDR3aa: CASRSGQARQPQHF
j_gene: TRBJ1-2; v_gene: TRBV29-1; abundance: .; d_gene: TRBD1; CDR3nt: TGCAGCGTTGGGCTACAGGGGGCGCGATATGGCTACACCTTC; CDR3aa: CSVGLQGARYGYTF
j_gene: TRBJ2-1; v_gene: TRBV30; abundance: .; d_gene: .; CDR3nt: TGTGCCTGGAGTCTGCCTGGAGCGGCCTACAATGAGCAGTTCTTC; CDR3aa: CAWSLPGAAYNEQFF
j_gene: TRBJ2-1; v_gene: TRBV19; abundance: .; d_gene: TRBD2; CDR3nt: TGTGCCAGTAGTCCCTCCCCAAGCGGGGGGGCAGGTGAGCAGTTCTTC; CDR3aa: CASSPSPSGGAGEQFF
j_gene: TRBJ1-1; v_gene: TRBV14; abundance: .; d_gene: TRBD1; CDR3nt: TGTGCCAGCAGCCACCGACAGGGGGTGAACACTGAAGCTTTCTTT; CDR3aa: CASSHRQGVNTEAFF
j_gene: TRBJ2-1; v_gene: TRBV3-1/TRBV3-2; abundance: .; d_gene: TRBD2; CDR3nt: TGTGCCAGCAGCCAAGATTATCCGGGAGGGGGCTACAATGAGCAGTTCTTC; CDR3aa: CASSQDYPGGGYNEQFF
j_gene: TRBJ1-1; v_gene: TRBV14; abundance: .; d_gene: .; CDR3nt: TGTGCCAGCAGCCAAGAAACATTTCGGAGACCTTTCTTT; CDR3aa: CASSQETFRRPFF
j_gene: TRBJ1-5; v_gene: TRBV10-3; abundance: .; d_gene: .; CDR3nt: TGTGCCATCAGTGAGTCAGGGGGTCAGCCCCAGCATTTT; CDR3aa: CAISESGGQPQHF
j_gene: TRBJ2-2; v_gene: TRBV4-2; abundance: .; d_gene: .; CDR3nt: TGTGCCAGCAGCCAAGGACTAGACTTCGGGGAGCTGTTTTTT; CDR3aa: CASSQGLDFGELFF
j_gene: TRBJ1-2; v_gene: TRBV19; abundance: .; d_gene: .; CDR3nt: TGTGCCAGTAGCCACCATGGGCGTGGGGGGTATGTGGTTGGCTACACCTTC; CDR3aa: CASSHHGRGGYVVGYTF
j_gene: TRBJ2-7; v_gene: TRBV29-1; abundance: .; d_gene: TRBD2; CDR3nt: TGCAGCGTCCGGGGACTAGCGGGAGATGTATACGAGCAGTACTTC; CDR3aa: CSVRGLAGDVYEQYF
j_gene: TRBJ2-1; v_gene: TRBV28; abundance: once; d_gene: TRBD1; CDR3nt: TGTGCCAGCAGCCCGTCGGGGCAGGGGGACAATGAGCAGTTCTTC; CDR3aa: CASSPSGQGDNEQFF
j_gene: TRBJ2-3; v_gene: TRBV6-2/TRBV6-3; abundance: .; d_gene: TRBD2; CDR3nt: TGTGCCAGCAGTAACCGTCGGGGGGTGGGCACAGATACGCAGTATTTT; CDR3aa: CASSNRRGVGTDTQYF
j_gene: TRBJ2-1; v_gene: TRBV6-4; abundance: .; d_gene: TRBD2; CDR3nt: TGTGCCAGACCAGGGACTAGCGGCAATGAGCAGTTCTTC; CDR3aa: CARPGTSGNEQFF
j_gene: TRBJ2-2; v_gene: TRBV10-1; abundance: .; d_gene: TRBD1; CDR3nt: TGCGCCAGCAGTGAGTCGGACAGGTCGAACACCGGGGAGCTGTTTTTT; CDR3aa: CASSESDRSNTGELFF
j_gene: TRBJ2-3; v_gene: TRBV28; abundance: .; d_gene: .; CDR3nt: TGTGCCAGCAGTATGTATCCCGCAGATACGCAGTATTTT; CDR3aa: CASSMYPADTQYF
j_gene: TRBJ1-2; v_gene: TRBV5-1; abundance: .; d_gene: TRBD1; CDR3nt: TGCGCCAGCAGCTCGAGGACAGGGGGGATCTTAGACTATGGCTACACCTTC; CDR3aa: CASSSRTGGILDYGYTF
j_gene: TRBJ2-1; v_gene: TRBV9; abundance: .; d_gene: TRBD2; CDR3nt: TGTGCCAGCAGCCCTCTTCTGGACGGGAGGAATGAGCAGTTCTTC; CDR3aa: CASSPLLDGRNEQFF
j_gene: TRBJ1-2; v_gene: TRBV28; abundance: .; d_gene: .; CDR3nt: TGTGCCAGCAAGCAGGGGCTGAACCGTGGCTACACCTTC; CDR3aa: CASKQGLNRGYTF
j_gene: TRBJ1-2; v_gene: TRBV5-4; abundance: .; d_gene: .; CDR3nt: TGTGCCAGCAGCCATCCGGGACAAGATGGCTACACCTTC; CDR3aa: CASSHPGQDGYTF
j_gene: TRBJ2-3; v_gene: TRBV11-2; abundance: .; d_gene: TRBD1; CDR3nt: TGTGCCAGCAGCTTAGAAGCGGTACAACAGGGGGCGGATACGCAGTATTTT; CDR3aa: CASSLEAVQQGADTQYF
j_gene: TRBJ2-1; v_gene: TRBV27; abundance: .; d_gene: .; CDR3nt: TGTGCCAGCAGTGCGTTTCGGGGAATCGTCCACAATGAGCAGTTCTTC; CDR3aa: CASSAFRGIVHNEQFF
j_gene: TRBJ2-1; v_gene: TRBV7-3; abundance: .; d_gene: TRBD2; CDR3nt: TGTGCCAGCAGTTATAGCGGGAATTACAATGAGCAGTTCTTC; CDR3aa: CASSYSGNYNEQFF
j_gene: TRBJ1-1; v_gene: TRBV19; abundance: .; d_gene: .; CDR3nt: TGTGCCAGTAGAGGACAGTACACTGAAGCTTTCTTT; CDR3aa: CASRGQYTEAFF
j_gene: TRBJ2-7; v_gene: TRBV11-3; abundance: .; d_gene: .; CDR3nt: TGTGCCAGCAGTCCTGGGACTTACGAGCAGTACTTC; CDR3aa: CASSPGTYEQYF
j_gene: TRBJ1-2; v_gene: TRBV6-5; abundance: .; d_gene: TRBD1; CDR3nt: TGTGCCAGCAGTTACGCGAGGACAGGGGGCCATGGCTACACCTTC; CDR3aa: CASSYARTGGHGYTF
j_gene: TRBJ2-1; v_gene: TRBV7-8; abundance: .; d_gene: TRBD2; CDR3nt: TGTGCCAGCAGCTTAGGCCTAGCGGGAGTGAATGAGCAGTTCTTC; CDR3aa: CASSLGLAGVNEQFF
j_gene: TRBJ1-5; v_gene: TRBV4-1; abundance: .; d_gene: .; CDR3nt: TGCGCCAGCAGCCAAGTGTCCGGGGACAATCAGCCCCAGCATTTT; CDR3aa: CASSQVSGDNQPQHF
j_gene: TRBJ1-4; v_gene: TRBV5-6; abundance: .; d_gene: TRBD1; CDR3nt: TGTGCCAGCAGCAAACGGGACAGGGCAACTAATGAAAAACTGTTTTTT; CDR3aa: CASSKRDRATNEKLFF
j_gene: TRBJ1-5; v_gene: TRBV9; abundance: .; d_gene: .; CDR3nt: TGTGCCAGCAGCTCTGGCGGGCCTAGGTCCAATCAGCCCCAGCATTTT; CDR3aa: CASSSGGPRSNQPQHF
j_gene: TRBJ1-2; v_gene: TRBV6-6; abundance: .; d_gene: TRBD1; CDR3nt: TGTGCCAGCAGTAACACAGGGGACTATGGCTACACCTTC; CDR3aa: CASSNTGDYGYTF
j_gene: TRBJ2-2; v_gene: TRBV6-5; abundance: .; d_gene: .; CDR3nt: TGTGCCAGCAGACAGACAGTCGCTGGCACCGGGGAGCTGTTTTTT; CDR3aa: CASRQTVAGTGELFF
j_gene: TRBJ2-7; v_gene: TRBV5-1; abundance: .; d_gene: TRBD2; CDR3nt: TGCGCCAGCAGTTTAGCGGGAGTCAGAGACGAGCAGTACTTC; CDR3aa: CASSLAGVRDEQYF
j_gene: TRBJ1-1; v_gene: TRBV5-4; abundance: .; d_gene: TRBD1; CDR3nt: TGTGCCAGCAGCCCGGGACAGGTGGGGCGGAACACTGAAGCTTTCTTT; CDR3aa: CASSPGQVGRNTEAFF
j_gene: TRBJ2-6; v_gene: TRBV14; abundance: .; d_gene: .; CDR3nt: TGTGCCAGCAGCCAAGATGACAGTCTCTCTGGGGCCAACGTCCTGACTTTC; CDR3aa: CASSQDDSLSGANVLTF
j_gene: TRBJ1-2; v_gene: TRBV19; abundance: .; d_gene: .; CDR3nt: TGTGCCAGTAGTATAGAGATGGGCAGTGACTATGGCTACACCTTC; CDR3aa: CASSIEMGSDYGYTF
j_gene: TRBJ2-1; v_gene: TRBV9; abundance: .; d_gene: TRBD2; CDR3nt: TGTGCCAGCAGCGTAGGGCTAGCGGGAGGGCCCGGTGAGCAGTTCTTC; CDR3aa: CASSVGLAGGPGEQFF
j_gene: TRBJ1-4; v_gene: TRBV6-1; abundance: once; d_gene: TRBD1; CDR3nt: TGTGCCAGCAGTGAGGTCCAGGGGGCGGCTAATGAAAAACTGTTTTTT; CDR3aa: CASSEVQGAANEKLFF
j_gene: TRBJ2-7; v_gene: TRBV7-9; abundance: .; d_gene: TRBD1; CDR3nt: TGTGCCAGCAGCTTCGACAGGGCGGACGAGCAGTACTTC; CDR3aa: CASSFDRADEQYF